This T cell receptor (beta chain) was obtained from a study of naive and memory T cell subsets. General observations from the study: Especially in CD8 cells, naive repertoires contained a few larger clonotypes, possibly CD45RA-re-expressing memory cells.

Regarding this clonotype: Its specificity is not known.

CMV status came from CD4+ T cell IFNgamma after overnight CMV lysate stimulation of fresh PBMCs. An equimolar mix of two oligonucleotides served as the beta constant-region primer for TRBC1 and TRBC2. Nested alpha and beta constant-region primers with the SP2 primer drove four PCR rounds on ligated cDNA. One entry per CDR3 protein, called by TCRdb with MiXCR from the UMI-ligation and nested PCR reads. The sample gives around 93,000 distinct CDR3 sequences, about 11% of which show up once; 0.13% is in the top ten. In germline, CDR1 is DFQATT, CDR2 SNEGSKA (reference sequence). The CDR3 contains 16 residues. The trim removed 5 bases at V and 3 bases at J, leaving 10 bases unmatched.

This chain links TRBV20-1 with TRBJ1-1; 12 nucleotides agree with TRBD1. The clonotype originates from a human donor in good health. What was sequenced was naive CD4+ T cells from blood. This chain's CDR3 is CSAPGQGALWHTEAFF. The DNA for the CDR3 is TGCAGTGCTCCGGGACAGGGGGCTCTTTGGCACACTGAAGCTTTCTTT.